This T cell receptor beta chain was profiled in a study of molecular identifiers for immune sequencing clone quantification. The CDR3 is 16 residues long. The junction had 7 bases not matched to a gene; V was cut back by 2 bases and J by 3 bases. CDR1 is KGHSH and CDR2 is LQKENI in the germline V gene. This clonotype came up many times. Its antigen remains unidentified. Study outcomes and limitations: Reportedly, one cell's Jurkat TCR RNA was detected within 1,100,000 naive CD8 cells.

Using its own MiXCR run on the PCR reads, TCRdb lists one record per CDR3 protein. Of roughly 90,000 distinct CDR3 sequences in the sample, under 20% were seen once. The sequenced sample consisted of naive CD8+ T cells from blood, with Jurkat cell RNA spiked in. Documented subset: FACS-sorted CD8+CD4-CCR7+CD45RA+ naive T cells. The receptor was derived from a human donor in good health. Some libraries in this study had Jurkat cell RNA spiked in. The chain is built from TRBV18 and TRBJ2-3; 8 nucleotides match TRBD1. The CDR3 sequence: CASSPVGDRKTDTQYF. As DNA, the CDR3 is TGTGCCAGCTCACCAGTCGGGGACAGGAAAACAGATACGCAGTATTTT.